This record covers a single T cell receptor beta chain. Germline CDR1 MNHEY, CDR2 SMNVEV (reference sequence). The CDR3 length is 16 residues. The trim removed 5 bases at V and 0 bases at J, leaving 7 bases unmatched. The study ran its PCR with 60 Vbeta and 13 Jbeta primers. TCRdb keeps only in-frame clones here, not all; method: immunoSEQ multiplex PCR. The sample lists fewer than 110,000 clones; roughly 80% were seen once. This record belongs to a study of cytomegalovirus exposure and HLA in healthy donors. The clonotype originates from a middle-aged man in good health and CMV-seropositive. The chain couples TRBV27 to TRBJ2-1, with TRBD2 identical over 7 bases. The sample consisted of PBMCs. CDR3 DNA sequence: TGTGCCAGCAGTCCATCGGGGAGGGCCTCCTACAATGAGCAGTTCTTC. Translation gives CASSPSGRASYNEQFF.